The entry below gives a single T cell receptor (beta chain) sequence along with its context. The CDR3 covers 15 residues. V was pared by 8 bases and J by 6 bases, with 13 bases of the junction left unmatched. The V gene's germline CDR1 is SNHLY and CDR2 FYNNEI. With a J-beta primer mix and a sample-barcoded 5' primer, a second PCR ran about 7 to 11 cycles. The template-switch adaptor, which had 12 random nucleotides, put a tag on each cDNA molecule. TCRdb analysed the 5' RACE reads with MiXCR anew, one entry per CDR3 protein. The sample has about 730,000 distinct CDR3 sequences, 40% to 45% seen once; the top ten hold under 25%. This entry belongs to a study of blood T cells in healthy people across ages.

This TCR derives from a woman in her fifties or sixties in good health. The chain employs TRBV2 and TRBJ2-7, with TRBD1 matching over 10 bases. Sequences were obtained from blood. The CDR3 sequence is CASLSGQGRGSEQYF. The CDR3 nucleotides are TGTGCCAGCCTGTCGGGACAGGGGCGAGGGTCCGAGCAGTACTTC.